This T cell receptor (beta chain) was sequenced during a study of radiotherapy plus CTLA-4 blockade in lung cancer. Sequenced by immunoSEQ multiplex PCR; TCRdb stores in-frame clones only, minus some. The table lists some 80,000 clones, roughly 79% of them singletons. Focal radiation and CTLA-4 blockade (ipilimumab) were tested in chemo-refractory metastatic non-small-cell lung cancer patients. Findings and limits, study-wide: Response was reportedly best predicted by early blood T cell clone dynamics, with interferon-beta. Blood TCR clones of tumor origin expanded after radiotherapy plus ipilimumab.

The CDR3 totals 17 residues. Germline V gene lookup returns CDR1 MDHEN and CDR2 SYDVKM. The ends lost 1 base at V and 0 bases at J; junction bases unmatched: 8. A remark on this clone: Its antigen is currently unknown. In the same sample, other DNA sequences code for this CDR3.

This clonotype was obtained from a human donor with non-small cell lung cancer whose response to radiotherapy plus ipilimumab could not be evaluated. Some clones in this sample may be carry-over from other donors' samples. The chain links TRBV28 to TRBJ1-1; 7 nucleotides agree with TRBD1. This sample comprised peripheral blood, obtained from a patient treated with radiotherapy plus ipilimumab. CDR3: CASSLYPGTDLNTEAFF. The CDR3 bases are TGTGCCAGCAGTTTATACCCTGGGACAGATTTGAACACTGAAGCTTTCTTT.